The clone carrying this TCR beta chain rates as medium-sized (0.01 to 0.1%). The entry originates in a study of T-cell reconstitution after alpha-beta-depleted transplantation in children. Preparation of the TCRbeta library used unique molecular identifiers. TCRdb fed the PCR reads into MiXCR, producing one record per CDR3 protein. The repertoire holds 380,000 or so distinct CDR3 sequences, roughly 14% seen once, with roughly 4.5% in the top ten. Looked up from germline, CDR1 is MRHNA and CDR2 is SNTAGT. Between the trimmed V and J ends, which lost 2 bases and 4 bases, there was a span of 17 bases. The CDR3 runs to 16 residues.

The chain has TRBV6-4 and TRBJ1-2; maybe TRBD1 (5 bases). The TCR was taken from a human donor who donated a stem cell graft to a child with Fanconi anemia. Here the sequenced sample was PBMCs, taken from the stem cell graft. CDR3 protein: CASSDTPQAFVYGYTF. The CDR3 bases are TGTGCCAGCAGTGACACCCCACAGGCCTTTGTCTATGGCTACACCTTC.